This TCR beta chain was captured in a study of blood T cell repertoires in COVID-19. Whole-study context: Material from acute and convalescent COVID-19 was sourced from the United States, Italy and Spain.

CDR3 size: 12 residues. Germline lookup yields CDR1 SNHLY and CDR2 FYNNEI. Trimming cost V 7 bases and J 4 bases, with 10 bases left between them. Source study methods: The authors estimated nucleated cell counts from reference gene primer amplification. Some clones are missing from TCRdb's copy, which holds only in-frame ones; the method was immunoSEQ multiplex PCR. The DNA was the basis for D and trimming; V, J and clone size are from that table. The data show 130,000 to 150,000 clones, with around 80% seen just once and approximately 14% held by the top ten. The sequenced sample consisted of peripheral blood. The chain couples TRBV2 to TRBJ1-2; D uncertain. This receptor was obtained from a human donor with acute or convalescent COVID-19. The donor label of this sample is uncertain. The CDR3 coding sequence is TGTGCCAGCACTCAACAGACCTATGGCTACACCTTC. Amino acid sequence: CASTQQTYGYTF. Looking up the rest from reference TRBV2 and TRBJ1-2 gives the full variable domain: EPEVTQTPSHQVTQMGQEVILRCVPISNHLYFYWYRQILGQKVEFLVSFYNNEISEKSEIFDDQFSVERPDGSNFTLKIRSTKLEDSAMYFCASTQQTYGYTFGSGTRLTVV.